The sequence of this T cell receptor beta chain was determined in a study of cytomegalovirus exposure and HLA in healthy donors. Produced via immunoSEQ multiplex PCR; TCRdb's table is partial and in-frame only. The table includes about 160,000 clones, 80% to 90% detected once. This clone appeared once. The sample comprised PBMCs. This sequence originates from a woman younger than 30 in good health and CMV-seronegative.

The CDR3 loop reads CASRQQDRGHEKLFF. Written as DNA, the CDR3 is TGTGCCAGCAGGCAACAGGACAGGGGGCACGAAAAACTGTTTTTT. The V and J genes are TRBV6-6 and TRBJ1-4; 11 bases fit TRBD1. V shed 6 bases, J shed 8 bases, and the junction held 8 bases outside the gene matches. CDR1 and CDR2 from the germline V gene are MNHNY and SVGAGI (reference sequence). CDR3 length: 15 residues.